The rows below give T cell receptor beta chains drawn from one sample of a study of blood T cell repertoires in COVID-19. Clones were sequenced by immunoSEQ multiplex PCR, and TCRdb holds only the in-frame ones, with some missing. This sample yields 300,000 to 400,000 clones, of which about 87% are seen a single time; about 6% belongs to the top ten. Sequenced material: peripheral blood. Every receptor here comes from a woman aged 45 to 65 with COVID-19, enrolled during active disease. Both conserved end residues are part of each CDR3. D genes are given only for firm matches. Clone size is not always given. Where it is, it says once, few, many or a class for expanded clones.

few,NA,TRBV20-1,CSASTFDGRGLAKNIQYF
NA,NA,TRBV11-2,CASSLGQYNQPQHF
once,TRBD1,TRBV24-1,CATSRQGPSGTEAFF
few,TRBD1,TRBV30,CAWSTRTGEKLFF
NA,TRBD1,TRBV2,CASRIQGAFNEQFF
once,TRBD1,TRBV6-2/TRBV6-3,CASSYITGGSNQPQHF
NA,NA,TRBV30,CAWSVPTGVRNTIYF
NA,NA,TRBV24-1,CATSDPSYNEQFF
once,TRBD2,TRBV2,CASSPRVAGLDTQYF
NA,NA,TRBV5-4,CASSPSYNEQFF
few,TRBD2,TRBV4-2,CASSPIPGGQYF
NA,NA,TRBV4-3,CASSQDQTGAREGEQFF
few,NA,TRBV24-1,CATSASGFNTGELFF
NA,TRBD2,TRBV9,CASSVVGLAGDEQYF
NA,NA,TRBV5-3,CARSSGEAGNTIYF
NA,TRBD1,TRBV7-6,CASSPRTGGPAIQALHF
NA,NA,TRBV5-6,CASSLEYSRRTLHF
once,TRBD2,TRBV20-1,CSASRLAGVGNEQYF
NA,NA,TRBV30,CAWSVRRPTRTAPEETQYF
NA,NA,TRBV9,CASSELRLTDTQYF
NA,NA,TRBV5-4,CASSFWAFSYEQYF
NA,NA,TRBV18,CASSSTNTGELFF
NA,NA,TRBV6-5,CASRIDTSVGPQHF
few,TRBD1,TRBV7-9,CASSTTGAGEKLFF
NA,TRBD1,TRBV19,CASRPGQGASAFF
NA,NA,TRBV7-2,CASSSGQPLNYGYTF
NA,NA,TRBV5-6,CASSLRGGTYEQYF
few,NA,TRBV7-2,CASSLALATEAFF
NA,TRBD1,TRBV10-2,CASSTATGAGELFF
NA,NA,TRBV29-1,CSVLRDNLKQETQYF
once,NA,TRBV5-1,CASFTANTGELFF
NA,TRBD1,TRBV11-3,CASSPRDRGVVDTQYF
few,TRBD1,TRBV29-1,CSVGTDFSNQPQHF
NA,NA,TRBV18,CASSPIGGYTEAFF
NA,NA,TRBV4-1,CASSQEAGMVSEAFF
NA,TRBD2,TRBV27,CASSSSSGVREQYF
NA,TRBD1,TRBV5-8,CASSLELGQAMWTQYF
NA,NA,TRBV19,CASSTQVRNEQFF